The 9 T cell receptor beta chains below all came from one sample that was sequenced in a study of blood T cell repertoires in COVID-19. Generated by immunoSEQ multiplex PCR, the TCRdb table keeps only in-frame clones and is missing some. This sample has around 250,000 clones, with more than 75% found just once. The material sequenced was PBMCs or T cells enriched from blood (not recorded which). Source of these receptors: a woman in her fifties or sixties who had been exposed to COVID-19.

V is TRBV25-1 and J is TRBJ1-6, with no clear D. Trimming pared 3 bases from V and 9 bases from J, leaving 12 bases between. Germline assignment: CDR1 MGHDK and CDR2 SYGVNS. The CDR3 extends over 14 amino acids. CDR3 sequence (DNA): TGTGCCAGCAGTGAGGAGGGAAGAGGTTCACCCCTCCACTTT. This translates into CASSEEGRGSPLHF.

The chain links TRBV9 to TRBJ1-2; 7 bases agree with TRBD1. Germline assignment: CDR1 SGDLS and CDR2 YYNGEE. Trimming took 4 bases from V and 7 from J; bases not matched to a gene: 7. The CDR3 has 13 residues. CDR3 sequence reads: CASSPGDSAGYTF. CDR3 nucleotides: TGTGCCAGCAGCCCAGGGGACAGTGCTGGCTACACCTTC.

The V call is TRBV28, the J call TRBJ2-7; 10 bases match TRBD1. J was trimmed by 2 bases and V by 6 bases; bases with no gene match: 7. CDR1 is MDHEN, CDR2 SYDVKM, per germline. The CDR3 loop spans 15 amino acids. The CDR3: CASSRDRGRPYEQYF. The CDR3 DNA is TGTGCCAGCAGCCGAGACAGGGGGCGCCCCTACGAGCAGTACTTC.

The CDR3 loop is CASSPRYEQYF. CDR3 DNA sequence: TGTGCCAGCAGTCCGAGGTACGAGCAGTACTTC. The J gene is TRBJ2-7, the V gene TRBV6-6; D unresolved. CDR3 length: 11 residues. V gave up 5 bases and J gave up 4 bases, with 6 bases separating them. CDR1 is MNHNY, CDR2 SVGAGI, per germline (reference sequence).

The rearrangement uses TRBV6-4 and TRBJ1-2; possibly TRBD1 for D (5 bases). V shed 0 bases and J shed 4 bases, with 18 bases lying between them. The V gene's germline CDR1 is MRHNA and CDR2 SNTAGT. The CDR3 consists of 17 residues. CDR3 protein: CASSDSFRSGSPYGYTF. CDR3 sequence (DNA): TGTGCCAGCAGTGACTCGTTTCGGTCAGGGTCCCCCTATGGCTACACCTTC.

V gene TRBV27 combines with J gene TRBJ1-2; D uncertain. Germline V lookup: CDR1 MNHEY, CDR2 SMNVEV (reference sequence). The germline V and J ends were trimmed by 5 bases and 5 bases, with 12 bases remaining between them. This CDR3 is built from 13 residues. CDR3 sequence: CASSKSPIYGYTF. For the CDR3, the DNA is TGTGCCAGCAGTAAATCGCCTATTTATGGCTACACCTTC.

The gene calls are TRBV10-3 and TRBJ2-1; 11 bases map to TRBD2. Trimming at V came to 3 bases and at J to 5 bases, leaving 6 bases not matched to a gene. The germline CDR1 and CDR2 sequences are ENHRY and SYGVKD. The CDR3 consists of 16 residues. CDR3 protein: CAISDPRLAGNNEQFF. In DNA, the CDR3 is TGTGCCATCAGTGATCCAAGACTAGCGGGGAACAATGAGCAGTTCTTC.

This clone has only a few counts. This chain connects TRBV2 to TRBJ1-2; 8 nucleotides align to TRBD1. V lost 8 bases to trimming and J lost 8 bases; unmatched junction nucleotides: 7. This CDR3 has 12 residues. Per germline, CDR1 SNHLY and CDR2 FYNNEI. Here the CDR3 DNA reads TGTGCCAGCTGGACAGGGTCGGGCGGCTACACCTTC. Encoded protein: CASWTGSGGYTF.

This chain uses TRBV12-5 with TRBJ2-6; D gene uncertain. The V end was cut by 1 base, the J end by 8 bases, with 6 bases between. The CDR3 contains 13 residues. Germline CDR1 reads LGHNT; CDR2 reads FRNRAP. This chain's CDR3 is CASGLAPPNVLTF. CDR3 nucleotides: TGTGCTAGTGGTTTGGCCCCTCCCAACGTCCTGACTTTC.